Shown below are 6 T cell receptor beta chains from a single sample sequenced in a study of Ad26.COV2.S vaccination and SARS-CoV-2 variants. Clones were read by immunoSEQ multiplex PCR, and TCRdb kept only the in-frame ones, dropping some. The sample yields hundreds of thousands of clones, around 89% seen once. The treatment here: roughly 20 received Ad26.COV2.S at low or high dose, single or two shots; about 5 received placebo; per-sample allocation not given. Sampling was done on day 63 after the first vaccine or placebo injection. Specimen: peripheral blood, collected in a trial of Ad26.COV2.S vaccine versus placebo. These receptors were collected from a person between 18 and 60 years old who received the Ad26.COV2.S COVID-19 vaccine or a placebo.

This clone is a singleton in its sample. The V call is TRBV9, the J call TRBJ2-3; possibly TRBD2 for D (6 bases). The germline gives CDR1 SGDLS, CDR2 YYNGEE. The CDR3 is 15 residues long. The ends were cut back, 2 bases at V and 3 bases at J, with 13 bases in the middle. CDR3 sequence reads: CASSVYPGGTDTQYF. The CDR3 coding sequence is TGTGCCAGCAGCGTCTATCCCGGGGGTACAGATACGCAGTATTTT.

This clone turned up a few times. This chain connects TRBV7-9 to TRBJ1-5; 10 bases align to TRBD1. This CDR3 is built from 13 residues. Germline CDR1 is SEHNR and CDR2 is FQNEAQ (reference sequence). The J segment lost 8 bases and the V segment lost 8 bases, leaving 6 bases of the junction unmatched. CDR3 loop: CASSGQGWEPQHF. CDR3 sequence (DNA): TGTGCCAGCTCGGGACAGGGGTGGGAGCCCCAGCATTTT.

V and J are TRBV2 and TRBJ2-1, with 9 bases matching TRBD1. With 6 bases clipped from V and 10 bases from J, the junction kept 7 bases outside the gene matches. The CDR3 length is 13 residues. CDR1 and CDR2 (germline): SNHLY, FYNNEI. For the CDR3, the DNA is TGTGCCAGCAGCCCGGGACAGGGTAGGGAGCAGTTCTTC. Translating it yields CASSPGQGREQFF.

The V and J genes are TRBV5-6 and TRBJ2-5; the D gene could be TRBD1 or TRBD2 (5 bases each). The CDR3 is 15 residues long. Trimming removed 1 base from V and 10 bases from J, with 20 bases in between. In germline, CDR1 is SGHDT, CDR2 YYEEEE. The CDR3 bases are TGTGCCAGCAGCTTGTTGGGCTCCGGAGTGGGGGACCAGTACTTC. Protein product: CASSLLGSGVGDQYF.

J is TRBJ2-7 and V is TRBV4-3, with no clear D. V was pared by 0 bases and J by 2 bases, with 8 bases between. Germline CDR1 LGHNA, CDR2 YSLEER. The CDR3 is 14 amino acids. This CDR3 reads CASSQDRIAYEQYF. For the CDR3, the DNA is TGCGCCAGCAGCCAAGACCGGATAGCCTACGAGCAGTACTTC.

This chain joins TRBV19 and TRBJ1-2; D ambiguous. Germline assignment: CDR1 LNHDA and CDR2 SQIVND (reference sequence). The V and J ends lost 3 bases and 6 bases respectively, with 11 bases between them. This CDR3 region has 13 residues. The CDR3 loop is CASSIGVGDGYTF. In DNA, the CDR3 is TGTGCCAGTAGTATCGGTGTCGGGGATGGCTACACCTTC.